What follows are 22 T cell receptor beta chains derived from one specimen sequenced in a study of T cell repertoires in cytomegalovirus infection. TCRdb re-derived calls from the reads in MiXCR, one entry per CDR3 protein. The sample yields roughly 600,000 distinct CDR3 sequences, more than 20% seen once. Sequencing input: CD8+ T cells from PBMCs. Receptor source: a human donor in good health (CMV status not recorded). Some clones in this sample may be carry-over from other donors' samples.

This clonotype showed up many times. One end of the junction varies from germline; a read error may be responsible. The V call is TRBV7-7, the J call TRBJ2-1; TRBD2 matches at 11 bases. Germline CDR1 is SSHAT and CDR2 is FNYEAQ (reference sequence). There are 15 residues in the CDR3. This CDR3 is CASRPLAGGHNEQFF. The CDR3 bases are TGTGCTAGCAGGCCCCTAGCGGGGGGCCACAATGAGCAGTTCTTC.

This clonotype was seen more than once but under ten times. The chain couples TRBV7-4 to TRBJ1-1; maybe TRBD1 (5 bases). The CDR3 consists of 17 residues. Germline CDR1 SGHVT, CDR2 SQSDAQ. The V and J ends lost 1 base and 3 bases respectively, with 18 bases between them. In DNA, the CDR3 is TGTGCCAGCAGCTTAGAGGGTCGGGGCGAGGTTTACACTGAAGCTTTCTTT. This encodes CASSLEGRGEVYTEAFF.

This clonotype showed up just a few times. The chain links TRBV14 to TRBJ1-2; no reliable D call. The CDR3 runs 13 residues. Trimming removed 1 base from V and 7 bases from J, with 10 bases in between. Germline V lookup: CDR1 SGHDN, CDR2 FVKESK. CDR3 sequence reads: CASSQVGQIGYTF. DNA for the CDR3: TGTGCCAGCAGCCAAGTCGGGCAGATTGGCTACACCTTC.

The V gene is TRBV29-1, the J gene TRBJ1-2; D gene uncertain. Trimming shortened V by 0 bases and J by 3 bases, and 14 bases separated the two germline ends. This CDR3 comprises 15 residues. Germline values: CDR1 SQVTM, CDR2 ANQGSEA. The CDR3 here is CSVEDEGWFDYGYTF. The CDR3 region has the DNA TGCAGCGTTGAAGATGAAGGATGGTTTGACTATGGCTACACCTTC.

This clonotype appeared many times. The CDR3 coding sequence is TGTGCCAGCAGCTTGGGGCTCGGGGACATTCAGTACTTC. This encodes CASSLGLGDIQYF. The rearrangement uses TRBV7-2 and TRBJ2-4; D is possibly TRBD1 or TRBD2 (5 bases each). Between the trimmed V and J ends, which lost 3 bases and 8 bases, there was a span of 11 bases. The germline gives CDR1 SGHTA, CDR2 FQGNSA. This CDR3 has 13 amino acids.

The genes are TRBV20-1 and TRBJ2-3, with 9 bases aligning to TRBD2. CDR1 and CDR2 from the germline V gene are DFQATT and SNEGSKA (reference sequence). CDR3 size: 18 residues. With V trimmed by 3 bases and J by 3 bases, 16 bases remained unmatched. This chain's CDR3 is CSASPLFMRGGLTDTQYF. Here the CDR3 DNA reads TGCAGTGCTAGTCCTCTCTTCATGCGGGGGGGCCTAACAGATACGCAGTATTTT.

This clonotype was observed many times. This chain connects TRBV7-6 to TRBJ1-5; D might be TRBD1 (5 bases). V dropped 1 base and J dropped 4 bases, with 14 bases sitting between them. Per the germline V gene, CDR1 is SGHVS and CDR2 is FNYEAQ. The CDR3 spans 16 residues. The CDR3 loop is CASSLGNRGPNQPQHF. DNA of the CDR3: TGTGCCAGCAGCTTAGGAAATCGGGGCCCAAATCAGCCCCAGCATTTT. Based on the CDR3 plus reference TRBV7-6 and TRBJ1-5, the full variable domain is GAGVSQSPRYKVTKRGQDVALRCDPISGHVSLYWYRQALGQGPEFLTYFNYEAQQDKSGLPNDRFSAERPEGSISTLTIQRTEQRDSAMYRCASSLGNRGPNQPQHFGDGTRLSIL.

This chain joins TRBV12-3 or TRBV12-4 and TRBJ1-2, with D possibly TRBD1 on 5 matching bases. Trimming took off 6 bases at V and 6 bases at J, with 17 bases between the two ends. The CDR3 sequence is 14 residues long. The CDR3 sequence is CASRGYRDPHGYTF. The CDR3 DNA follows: TGTGCCAGCAGGGGGTACCGGGACCCACATGGCTACACCTTC.

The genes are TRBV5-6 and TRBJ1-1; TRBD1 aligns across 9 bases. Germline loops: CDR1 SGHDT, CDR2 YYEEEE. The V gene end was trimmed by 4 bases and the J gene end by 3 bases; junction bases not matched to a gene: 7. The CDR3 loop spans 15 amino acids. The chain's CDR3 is CASSGLQGAHTEAFF. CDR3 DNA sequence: TGTGCCAGCAGCGGACTACAGGGGGCGCACACTGAAGCTTTCTTT.

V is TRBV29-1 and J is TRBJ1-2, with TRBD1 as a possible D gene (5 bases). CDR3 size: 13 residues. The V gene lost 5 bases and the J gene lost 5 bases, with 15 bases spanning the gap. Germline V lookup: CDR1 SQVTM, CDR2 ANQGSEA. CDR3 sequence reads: CSVFTREGYGYTF. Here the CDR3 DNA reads TGCAGCGTTTTTACCCGGGAGGGGTATGGCTACACCTTC. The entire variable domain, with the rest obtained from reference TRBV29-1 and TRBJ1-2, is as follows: SAVISQKPSRDICQRGTSLTIQCQVDSQVTMMFWYRQQPGQSLTLIATANQGSEATYESGFVIDKFPISRPNLTFSTLTVSNMSPEDSSIYLCSVFTREGYGYTFGSGTRLTVV.

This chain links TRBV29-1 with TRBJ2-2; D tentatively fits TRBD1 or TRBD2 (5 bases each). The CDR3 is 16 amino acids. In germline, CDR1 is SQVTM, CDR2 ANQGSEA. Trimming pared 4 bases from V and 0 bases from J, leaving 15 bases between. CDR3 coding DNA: TGCAGCGTTGTCCTGAGGGGACCGTCGAACACCGGGGAGCTGTTTTTT. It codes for CSVVLRGPSNTGELFF.

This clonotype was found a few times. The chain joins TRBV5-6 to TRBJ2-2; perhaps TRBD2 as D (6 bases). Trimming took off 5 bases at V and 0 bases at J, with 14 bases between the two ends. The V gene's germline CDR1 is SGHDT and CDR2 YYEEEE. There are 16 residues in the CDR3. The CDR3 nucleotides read TGTGCCAGCAGAGGTTCGGGGAGGTCGAACACCGGGGAGCTGTTTTTT. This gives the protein CASRGSGRSNTGELFF.

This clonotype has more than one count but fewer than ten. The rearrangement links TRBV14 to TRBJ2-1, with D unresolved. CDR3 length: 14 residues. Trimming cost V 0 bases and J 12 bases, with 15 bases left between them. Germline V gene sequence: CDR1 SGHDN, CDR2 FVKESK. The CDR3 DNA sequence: TGTGCCAGCAGCCAAGAGCAAACTCGGTGGGCGCAGTTCTTC. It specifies CASSQEQTRWAQFF.

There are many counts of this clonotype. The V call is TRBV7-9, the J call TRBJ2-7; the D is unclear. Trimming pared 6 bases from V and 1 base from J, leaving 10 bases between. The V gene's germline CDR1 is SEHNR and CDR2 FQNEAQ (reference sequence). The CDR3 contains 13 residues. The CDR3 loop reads CASSSPGSYEQYV. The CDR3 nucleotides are TGTGCCAGCAGTTCCCCCGGATCCTACGAGCAGTACGTC.

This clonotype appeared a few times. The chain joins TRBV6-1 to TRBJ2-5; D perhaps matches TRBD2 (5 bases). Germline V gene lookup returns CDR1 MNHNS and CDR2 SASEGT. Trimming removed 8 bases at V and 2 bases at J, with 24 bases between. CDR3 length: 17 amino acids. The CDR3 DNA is TGTGCCAGCGCACCCACGCCCCGACTACTACCTCAAGAGACCCAGTACTTC. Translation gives CASAPTPRLLPQETQYF.

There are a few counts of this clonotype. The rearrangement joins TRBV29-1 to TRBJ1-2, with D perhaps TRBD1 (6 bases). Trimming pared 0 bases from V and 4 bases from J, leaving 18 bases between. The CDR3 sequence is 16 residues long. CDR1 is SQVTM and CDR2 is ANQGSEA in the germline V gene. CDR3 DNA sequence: TGCAGCGTTGAAGATCAAGAGGGGGGAATTACCTATGGCTACACCTTC. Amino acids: CSVEDQEGGITYGYTF.

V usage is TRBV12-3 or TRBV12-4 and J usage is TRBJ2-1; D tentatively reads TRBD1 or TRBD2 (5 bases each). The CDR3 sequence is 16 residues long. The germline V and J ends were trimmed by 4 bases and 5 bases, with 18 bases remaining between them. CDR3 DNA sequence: TGTGCCAGCAGTTCAACCGGGACGGCGGTTGACAATGAGCAGTTCTTC. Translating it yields CASSSTGTAVDNEQFF.

The CDR3 region is CSVVQGGAGRPQHF. The CDR3 region has the DNA TGCAGCGTTGTGCAGGGGGGAGCCGGGCGGCCCCAGCATTTT. V and J are TRBV29-1 and TRBJ1-5, with 7 bases lining up with TRBD1. This CDR3 region has 14 residues. Trimming removed 4 bases from V and 9 bases from J; junction bases left unmatched: 12. CDR1 and CDR2 from the germline V gene are SQVTM and ANQGSEA.

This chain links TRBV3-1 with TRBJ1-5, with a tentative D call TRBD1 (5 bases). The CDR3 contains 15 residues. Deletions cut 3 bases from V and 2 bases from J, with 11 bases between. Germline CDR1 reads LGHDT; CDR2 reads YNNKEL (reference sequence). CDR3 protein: CASSQWGKGNQPQHF. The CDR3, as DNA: TGTGCCAGCAGCCAGTGGGGGAAGGGCAATCAGCCCCAGCATTTT. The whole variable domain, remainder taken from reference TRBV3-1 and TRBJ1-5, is DTAVSQTPKYLVTQMGNDKSIKCEQNLGHDTMYWYKQDSKKFLKIMFSYNNKELIINETVPNRFSPKSPDKAHLNLHINSLELGDSAVYFCASSQWGKGNQPQHFGDGTRLSIL.

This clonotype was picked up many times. CDR3 DNA: TGTGCCAGCAGCTTAAGCCTAGGCAACACCGGGGAGCTGTTTTTT. The encoded protein is CASSLSLGNTGELFF. The V and J genes are TRBV7-2 and TRBJ2-2; D gene unclear. Germline loops: CDR1 SGHTA, CDR2 FQGNSA. The CDR3 consists of 15 residues. Trimming removed 2 bases at V and 2 bases at J, with 9 bases between.

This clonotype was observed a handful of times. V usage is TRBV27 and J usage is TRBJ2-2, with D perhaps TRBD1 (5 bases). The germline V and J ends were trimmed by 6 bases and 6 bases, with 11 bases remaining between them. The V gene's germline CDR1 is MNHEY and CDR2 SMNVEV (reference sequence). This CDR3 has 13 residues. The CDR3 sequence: CASRVGVPGELFF. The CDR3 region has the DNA TGTGCCAGCAGAGTAGGGGTCCCCGGGGAGCTGTTTTTT.

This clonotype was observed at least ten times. The CDR3 sequence is CASSQPQETQYF. The CDR3 coding sequence is TGTGCCAGCAGCCAGCCCCAAGAGACCCAGTACTTC. This chain connects TRBV7-2 to TRBJ2-5; no clear D. The CDR3 covers 12 residues. In germline, CDR1 is SGHTA, CDR2 FQGNSA. V was shortened by 5 bases and J by 1 base, with 5 bases between the two germline ends.